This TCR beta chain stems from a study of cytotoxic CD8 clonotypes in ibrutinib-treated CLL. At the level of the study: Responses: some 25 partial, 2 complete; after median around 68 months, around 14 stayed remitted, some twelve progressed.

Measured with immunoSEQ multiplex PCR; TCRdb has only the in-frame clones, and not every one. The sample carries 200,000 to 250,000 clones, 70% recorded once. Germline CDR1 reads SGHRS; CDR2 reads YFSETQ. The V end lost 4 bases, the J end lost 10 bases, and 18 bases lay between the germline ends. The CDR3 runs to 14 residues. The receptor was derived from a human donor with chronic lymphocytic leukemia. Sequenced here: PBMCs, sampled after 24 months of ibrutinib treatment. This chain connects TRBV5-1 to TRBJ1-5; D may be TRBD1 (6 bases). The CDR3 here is CASSPGQPGNPQHF. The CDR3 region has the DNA TGCGCCAGCAGCCCCGGACAGCCCGGCAACCCCCAGCATTTT.